This T cell receptor beta chain is drawn from a study of blood T cells in healthy people across ages. Study-wide results and limits: With naive T cell percentage, TCR beta diversity showed a strong correlation.

About this clonotype itself: Its antigen is currently unknown.

Germline V CDR1 and CDR2: KGHDR, SFDVKD. Trimming stripped 9 bases from V and 6 bases from J, with 12 bases between. This CDR3 has 12 residues. Through a sample-barcoded 5' primer and a J-beta primer mix, a second PCR was run for roughly 6 to 12 cycles. Every molecule of cDNA carried a tag from a template-switch adaptor with 12 random nucleotides. TCRdb redid the calling of the 5' RACE reads with MiXCR, one entry per CDR3 protein. The sample holds 1.5 million to 2 million distinct CDR3 sequences, about 39% seen once. The chain couples TRBV24-1 to TRBJ2-3, with D tentatively TRBD1 (5 bases). The sequenced sample consisted of blood. The receptor was isolated from a human donor in good health. The CDR3 protein is CATSGDSDTQYF. The CDR3 DNA follows: TGTGCCACCTCGGGCGACAGCGATACGCAGTATTTT.